This section outlines one T cell receptor beta chain sequence together with its context. PCR primers comprised 60 Vbeta and 13 Jbeta primers. Profiled with immunoSEQ multiplex PCR; TCRdb holds only in-frame clones, not every one. This table holds roughly 280,000 clones, around two thirds found once. These data are taken from a study of cytomegalovirus exposure and HLA in healthy donors. This CDR3 has 15 amino acids. V dropped 0 bases and J dropped 2 bases, with 12 bases sitting between them. Germline V gene lookup returns CDR1 SGDLS and CDR2 YYNGEE. Donors consisted of healthy bone marrow donors. This chain joins TRBV9 and TRBJ2-7; D may be TRBD1 (6 bases). Source material: PBMCs. The clonotype comes from a female donor in good health and CMV-seronegative. The CDR3 sequence is CASSVEDSGAYEQYF. In DNA, the CDR3 is TGTGCCAGCAGCGTAGAGGACAGTGGCGCCTACGAGCAGTACTTC.